This is a list of T cell receptor beta chains from one sample in a study of naive and memory T cell subsets. TCRdb used MiXCR to reprocess the UMI-ligation and nested PCR reads, holding one entry per CDR3 protein. The sample records about 14,000 distinct CDR3 sequences, around 5.2% being singletons. The starting material was skin, obtained from a tuberculin skin test site. The receptor source for this set is an adult in good health. The CDR3 runs from the conserved cysteine through the conserved F or W. Each record gives: V gene, CDR3 protein.

TRBV25-1 CASSEDLTGRNEQFF
TRBV7-2 CASSPRDRGTYGYTF
TRBV25-1 CASATRGKGAGELFF
TRBV29-1 CSVGQGNTIYF
TRBV7-2 CASSLGGADTQYF
TRBV6-5 CASSSRQIHSPLHF
TRBV25-1 CASSESGVRGYTF
TRBV4-3 CASSQAFAGGAPDEQYF
TRBV29-1 CSVVVVSSTEAFF
TRBV7-9 CASSSDRAEAFF
TRBV10-3 CAIRRGLGEKDTQYF
TRBV20-1 CSAREGMGQPQHF
TRBV5-1 CASSLRTGESPLHF
TRBV2 CASSERPARGTGYTGELFF
TRBV27 CASSLRGGRAYEQYF
TRBV12-3/TRBV12-4 CASSLRGRAGELFF
TRBV19 CASSSRGRGQPQHF
TRBV5-6 CASSRPGQGRSGANVLTF
TRBV7-9 CASSLARSSYNEQFF
TRBV4-3 CASSRTANSYEQYF
TRBV7-2 CASSPRWVSETQYF
TRBV7-2 CASTIGGYYGYTF
TRBV12-3/TRBV12-4 CASSLEGSAHQPQHF